This T cell receptor beta chain was captured in a study of blood T cell repertoires in COVID-19. TCRdb's copy holds only in-frame clones and misses some; the assay was immunoSEQ multiplex PCR. The data contain about 300,000 clones, 86% of them singletons. Per germline, CDR1 SEHNR and CDR2 FQNEAQ (reference sequence). The CDR3 loop spans 18 amino acids. V was clipped by 5 bases and J by 0 bases; unmatched bases: 14. The gene calls are TRBV7-9 and TRBJ2-5; 8 bases fit TRBD2. The sequenced material came from PBMCs or T cells enriched from blood (not recorded which). This TCR derives from a young man who had recovered from COVID-19. The CDR3 is CASSPPTPGGGYQETQYF. CDR3 coding DNA: TGTGCCAGCAGCCCACCCACCCCTGGCGGGGGGTACCAAGAGACCCAGTACTTC.